The entry below describes one T cell receptor (beta chain). What it binds is unknown. Only CD45RO-negative cells positively selected for CCR7 counted as naive CD8 cells, so terminally differentiated effector memory CD45RA+ cells were excluded. V was trimmed by 2 bases and J by 1 base, leaving 12 bases between them. This CDR3 is built from 16 residues. Germline CDR1 is MNHNS and CDR2 is SASEGT. The data are from a study of shared clonotypes between healthy human individuals. Study context: The plates for each donor numbered three CD4 naive, three CD4 memory, two CD8 naive and one CD8 memory. Study-level findings and limits: It was expected that sequencing depth would affect clonotype sharing among donors. The sharing of 5% to 6.5% of naive CD4 clonotypes was seen across a few donors.

Profiling relied on immunoSEQ multiplex PCR, and the TCRdb table lists in-frame clones only, not all of them. The sample has about 680,000 clones, about 91% seen once. V is TRBV6-1 and J is TRBJ1-5; weak D call: TRBD1 (6 bases). Sequencing was performed on naive CD8+ T cells sorted from blood. This receptor was obtained from a man aged 25-40 years in good health. The CDR3 DNA sequence: TGTGCCAGCAGTGAATTAACAGGGAGCAGCAATCAGCCCCAGCATTTT. Its protein is CASSELTGSSNQPQHF.